One and the same sample provided the 20 T cell receptor beta chains below, sequenced in a study of identical twins. Each CDR3 protein is one row after TCRdb ran MiXCR on the 5' RACE reads. The sample comprises roughly 290,000 distinct CDR3 sequences, 8% to 9% of which are singletons, and over 2% rests with the top ten. The same specimen was also included in a second study, on yellow fever vaccine responses in identical twins.

The sequencing input was memory (CD45RO+) T cells sorted from blood. The receptor set was obtained from a woman aged 18-35 years in good health.

This clonotype was detected many times. V is TRBV5-4 and J is TRBJ2-1; 9 bases are shared with TRBD2. The V gene end was trimmed by 0 bases and the J gene end by 4 bases; junction bases not matched to a gene: 2. Looked up from germline, CDR1 is SGHNT and CDR2 is YYREEE (reference sequence). The CDR3 loop spans 15 amino acids. The chain's CDR3 is CASSLGGRGYNEQFF. DNA of the CDR3: TGTGCCAGCAGCTTGGGCGGGAGGGGTTACAATGAGCAGTTCTTC.

The gene calls are TRBV15 and TRBJ2-1; 15 bases match TRBD2. The CDR3 is 18 amino acids. V lost 3 bases, J lost 8 bases, and 11 bases stayed unmatched. Germline CDR1 and CDR2: LNHNV and YYDKDF (reference sequence). The CDR3 reads CATSRKVGGLAGGHEQFF. In DNA form, the CDR3 reads TGTGCCACCAGCAGGAAAGTTGGGGGACTAGCGGGAGGACATGAGCAGTTCTTC.

This clonotype has only a few counts. The chain has TRBV5-1 and TRBJ1-5; possible D gene TRBD1, 6 bases. CDR3 length: 15 amino acids. With 4 bases removed from V and 4 bases from J, the gap between germline ends came to 15 bases. Germline values: CDR1 SGHRS, CDR2 YFSETQ. CDR3 residues: CASSTHPDRNQPQHF. The CDR3 bases are TGCGCCAGCAGCACTCACCCGGACAGAAATCAGCCCCAGCATTTT. The whole variable domain, filled in from reference TRBV5-1 and TRBJ1-5, reads KAGVTQTPRYLIKTRGQQVTLSCSPISGHRSVSWYQQTPGQGLQFLFEYFSETQRNKGNFPGRFSGRQFSNSRSEMNVSTLELGDSALYLCASSTHPDRNQPQHFGDGTRLSIL.

This clonotype has at least ten counts. The chain links TRBV7-9 to TRBJ2-1, with D unclear. Looked up from germline, CDR1 is SEHNR and CDR2 is FQNEAQ (reference sequence). The CDR3 consists of 15 residues. Trimming removed 1 base at V and 1 base at J, with 8 bases between. The CDR3 DNA reads TGTGCCAGCAGCTTAGTGAAGGGATCCTACAATGAGCAGTTCTTC. Amino acids: CASSLVKGSYNEQFF.

The sample holds a few counts of this clonotype. The V call is TRBV5-1, the J call TRBJ1-4; tentatively, D is TRBD1 (5 bases). Trimming took 4 bases from V and 3 from J, leaving 13 bases between them. CDR1 SGHRS and CDR2 YFSETQ come from the germline V gene. CDR3 length: 15 amino acids. The CDR3 DNA follows: TGCGCCAGCAGCACCACGGGGGGATCTAATGAAAAACTGTTTTTT. Translating it yields CASSTTGGSNEKLFF. Filled out from reference TRBV5-1 and TRBJ1-4, the complete variable domain reads KAGVTQTPRYLIKTRGQQVTLSCSPISGHRSVSWYQQTPGQGLQFLFEYFSETQRNKGNFPGRFSGRQFSNSRSEMNVSTLELGDSALYLCASSTTGGSNEKLFFGSGTQLSVL.

This clonotype was observed at least ten times. The chain carries TRBV7-9 and TRBJ2-7, with 8 bases lining up with TRBD2. V lost 5 bases, J lost 2 bases, and 14 bases stayed unmatched. CDR1 and CDR2 (germline): SEHNR, FQNEAQ (reference sequence). The CDR3 has 17 amino acids. The CDR3 spells CASSPIPTGTRPYEQYF. The CDR3 DNA follows: TGTGCCAGCAGCCCCATACCGACCGGGACTAGGCCCTACGAGCAGTACTTC.

This clonotype showed up many times. The chain links TRBV20-1 to TRBJ2-5, with D perhaps matching TRBD1 (6 bases). With 5 bases removed from V and 4 bases from J, the gap between germline ends came to 11 bases. There are 12 residues in the CDR3. Germline values: CDR1 DFQATT, CDR2 SNEGSKA (reference sequence). The CDR3 protein is CSAADSRETQYF. The CDR3, as DNA: TGCAGTGCTGCGGACAGCAGAGAGACCCAGTACTTC.

V gene TRBV18 combines with J gene TRBJ2-7; 7 positions match TRBD2. This CDR3 has 13 residues. V trimming: 3 bases; J trimming: 7 bases; junction bases outside the gene matches: 6. CDR1 KGHSH and CDR2 LQKENI come from the germline V gene. In DNA form, the CDR3 reads TGTGCCAGCTCACCGGGGGGAGGGCGAGAGCAGTACTTC. This translates into CASSPGGGREQYF.

The chain uses TRBV7-9 and TRBJ2-1; tentatively, D is TRBD1 (5 bases). Trimming shortened V by 5 bases and J by 7 bases, and 12 bases separated the two germline ends. Germline V gene data show CDR1 as SEHNR and CDR2 as FQNEAQ (reference sequence). There are 13 residues in the CDR3. The CDR3: CASSALGENEQFF. Here the CDR3 DNA reads TGTGCCAGCAGCGCCCTAGGGGAAAATGAGCAGTTCTTC.

The CDR3 sequence is CASSVGNEQYF. The CDR3 nucleotides read TGTGCCAGCAGTGTGGGAAACGAGCAGTACTTC. The chain recombines TRBV28 with TRBJ2-7; D is unclear. V was shortened by 5 bases and J by 5 bases, with 7 bases between the two germline ends. CDR3 size: 11 residues. CDR1 and CDR2 from the germline V gene are MDHEN and SYDVKM. The full variable domain, with the rest looked up from reference TRBV28 and TRBJ2-7, is DVKVTQSSRYLVKRTGEKVFLECVQDMDHENMFWYRQDPGLGLRLIYFSYDVKMKEKGDIPEGYSVSREKKERFSLILESASTNQTSMYLCASSVGNEQYFGPGTRLTVT.

This sequence joins TRBV20-1 and TRBJ2-7, with 10 bases matching TRBD2. Per germline, CDR1 DFQATT and CDR2 SNEGSKA (reference sequence). This CDR3 spans 14 amino acids. The junction had 7 bases not matched to a gene; V was cut back by 6 bases and J by 2 bases. In nucleotides, the CDR3 is TGCAGTGCGGCAATTAGCGGGGGGCCCTACGAGCAGTACTTC. It translates to CSAAISGGPYEQYF.

This clonotype has just a few counts. The V call is TRBV18, the J call TRBJ2-7, with 8 bases that match TRBD2. Germline CDR1 and CDR2: KGHSH and LQKENI. The CDR3 covers 14 residues. Germline trimming cut 8 bases from V and 6 bases from J; bases unmatched to any gene: 12. In DNA form, the CDR3 reads TGTGCCAGCCACTCCGGGGGGGGCCGCGGCGAGCAGTACTTC. It specifies CASHSGGGRGEQYF.

In this sample, this clonotype turned up a few times. The V and J genes are TRBV4-2 and TRBJ1-1; no firm D call. Trimming took 0 bases from V and 1 from J, leaving 9 bases between them. CDR1 and CDR2 from the germline V gene are LGHNA and YNFKEQ. The CDR3 extends over 15 amino acids. The CDR3 nucleotides read TGTGCCAGCAGCCAAGATTGGCCGGAGAACACTGAAGCTTTCTTT. Amino acids: CASSQDWPENTEAFF.

This clonotype turned up a few times. V is TRBV5-8 and J is TRBJ2-1, with TRBD1 identical over 8 bases. In germline, CDR1 is SGHTS, CDR2 YDEGEE. V gave up 0 bases and J gave up 3 bases; unmatched junction bases: 2. The CDR3 spans 15 residues. The CDR3 DNA is TGTGCCAGCAGCTTGGGGACAGGGTTCTACAATGAGCAGTTCTTC. As protein: CASSLGTGFYNEQFF.

The table lists this clonotype with many counts. The chain recombines TRBV7-7 with TRBJ2-2; D gene ambiguous. Trimming removed 10 bases at V and 4 bases at J, with 7 bases between. This CDR3 region has 11 residues. Germline loops: CDR1 SSHAT, CDR2 FNYEAQ (reference sequence). The CDR3 region is CATGSTGELFF. The DNA of the CDR3 is TGTGCCACCGGCTCCACCGGGGAGCTGTTTTTT.

At least ten counts were recorded for this clonotype. J is TRBJ2-7 and V is TRBV2; 7 positions agree with TRBD1. Germline loops: CDR1 SNHLY, CDR2 FYNNEI. V lost 10 bases, J lost 6 bases, and 9 bases stayed unmatched. The CDR3 contains 12 residues. CDR3 residues: CATLSQGVEQYF. The CDR3 DNA reads as TGTGCCACGCTTTCTCAGGGGGTCGAGCAGTACTTC.

A single count supports this clonotype. The chain uses TRBV28 and TRBJ2-1; TRBD2 matches at 12 bases. The germline gives CDR1 MDHEN, CDR2 SYDVKM. The CDR3 has 17 residues. V shed 3 bases and J 9 bases; nucleotides not matched to a gene: 12. The CDR3 DNA is TGTGCCAGCAGTTTCCCCCGGACTAGCGGGACTGTCAGTGAGCAGTTCTTC. Amino acid sequence: CASSFPRTSGTVSEQFF.

The chain employs TRBV27 and TRBJ2-1; TRBD2 matches at 8 bases. CDR1 MNHEY and CDR2 SMNVEV come from the germline V gene (reference sequence). CDR3 length: 16 amino acids. V dropped 3 bases and J dropped 1; count of bases not matched to a gene: 5. In DNA, the CDR3 is TGTGCCAGCAGTTTTACTAGCGGTTTTTCCTACAATGAGCAGTTCTTC. It translates to CASSFTSGFSYNEQFF.

This clonotype showed up many times. This rearrangement joins TRBV4-1 to TRBJ2-5; 12 nucleotides line up with TRBD2. CDR3 length equals 16 residues. Germline V lookup: CDR1 MGHRA, CDR2 YSYEKL. V dropped 2 bases and J dropped 6; count of bases not matched to a gene: 7. This chain's CDR3 is CASSQFLLAGGKTQYF. The CDR3 bases are TGCGCCAGCAGCCAATTTCTCCTAGCGGGAGGGAAGACCCAGTACTTC.

Only a few counts were recorded for this clonotype. This chain connects TRBV3-1 to TRBJ2-4, with TRBD1 matching over 12 bases. The J segment lost 6 bases and the V segment lost 4 bases, leaving 13 bases of the junction unmatched. Germline V lookup: CDR1 LGHDT, CDR2 YNNKEL (reference sequence). This CDR3 region has 18 residues. CDR3 DNA: TGTGCCAGCAGCCTAATACCGGGACAGGGGGCAAAGATAAACATTCAGTACTTC. It encodes CASSLIPGQGAKINIQYF.